The source of this T cell receptor beta chain is a study of T cell responses to AZD1222 COVID-19 vaccine (dated by TCRdb to about 2021). In terms of the full investigation: AZD1222 recipients with second doses at about 4 weeks or about 12 weeks were pooled, because spike-specific TCR depth and breadth did not differ between schedules. A total of around 240 trial participants underwent TCR sequencing, of whom roughly 210 had received two doses of AZD1222 and around 26 had received two doses of the MenACWY control vaccine. Enrollment into the trials was organized by age into subgroups of 18-55, 56-69 and 70-plus years, and those subgroups contained roughly 150, 30 and 60 TCR-sequenced participants, respectively. Results and caveats for the whole study, not just this receptor: Only six or seven AZD1222 recipients were SARS-CoV-2 seropositive at baseline, limiting conclusions about previously exposed vaccinees. The whole spike protein was spanned by vaccine-associated CD4 TCRs, and dominant responses were seen in regions 160-218 and 743-854. In the small 56-69-year group, the increase in depth fell short of significance, most likely because of low power. Reportedly, almost half of the unique spike-specific TCRs recognized epitopes lying outside the regions that are mutated in the B.1.351 and B.1.1.7 variants. Because no day 14 peak-response samples were available, the repertoires could be characterized only after the peak T cell response. Spike-specific TCR breadth and depth rose significantly after two AZD1222 doses compared with day 0 and with MenACWY recipients. Most participants were white British and females outnumbered males, and the authors suggested that clonal diversity may have been underestimated.

The CDR3 regions of human TCRbeta chains were analyzed by immunosequencing. Processing in the source paper ran as follows. TCRs in the repertoires were compared against a reference library of SARS-CoV-2-specific TCRs that had been generated with the MIRA antigen-specificity platform. Breadth meant the fraction of unique TCRs that were SARS-CoV-2-associated, whereas depth meant the fraction of total T cells that were SARS-CoV-2-associated. Using the MIRA data, each spike-specific TCR was assigned both to the spike region to which the TCR was reactive and to a CD4 or CD8 class. Log10-transformed breadth and depth values were compared by one-way ANOVA with Sidak's multiple comparisons tests. TCRdb took this table from immuneACCESS and kept in-frame rearrangements with V and J called. Such tables lack part of the clones; where checked against another copy, unresolved V genes explain under half of the gap, and the rest is unexplained. V, J and clone size derive from that table, while D and trimming were established from the DNA sequence. This sample lists around 85,000 clones; around 86% were detected once. Just under 6.5% of the sample belongs to the ten largest clones.

CDR1 and CDR2 were assigned from the germline V gene (reference sequence) as SEHNR and FQNEAQ. Deletion took 4 bases off V and 11 bases off J, with a span of 12 bases between the germline ends. Its CDR3 holds 11 amino acids, cysteine through phenylalanine. Kept here is only the CDR3 DNA, which spans 33 bases and is read in frame from base 1. Explained via the paper, the time point label denotes: baseline before first vaccination. Vaccinee samples were obtained from the UK trials COV001 and COV002, which included a single-blind randomized controlled phase 2/3 trial of AZD1222 (ChAdOx1 nCoV-19) in healthy adults. Trial participant PBMC samples were collected at day 0 and day 28 after the second dose for TCRbeta chain sequencing. Of note for this clone: Its antigen specificity is not known. Nothing much larger sits one base from this clone, and base qualities are not available.

Recombination connected TRBV7-9 to TRBJ2-7; the D gene is perhaps TRBD1, from 6 matching bases. This sequence originates from an adult in good health. Material: peripheral blood, obtained on day 0 of AZD1222 vaccination. In nucleotides, the sequence is TGTGCCAGCAGCTCGACAGGATCTAAGTACTTC. Translated, this is CASSSTGSKYF.